Following are 17 T cell receptor beta chains from one sample sequenced in a study of blood T cell repertoires in COVID-19. Some clones are missing from TCRdb's copy, which holds only in-frame ones; the method was immunoSEQ multiplex PCR. The profile shows some 120,000 clones, over 65% of them singletons. The sequencing input was peripheral blood. Receptors originate from a human donor with acute or convalescent COVID-19. The donor label of this sample is uncertain.

This sequence joins TRBV27 and TRBJ1-2; perhaps TRBD1 as D (5 bases). CDR1 is MNHEY, CDR2 SMNVEV, per germline (reference sequence). V gave up 6 bases and J gave up 3 bases, with 17 bases separating them. The CDR3 contains 15 residues. As DNA, the CDR3 is TGTGCCAGCAGCCCCTCCCCGACAGCATACTATGGCTACACCTTC. It translates to CASSPSPTAYYGYTF.

This clone has only one observation. This chain links TRBV7-8 with TRBJ1-2; D possibly corresponds to TRBD1 (6 bases). V lost 3 bases, J lost 4 bases, and 24 bases lay in between. The germline V gene has CDR1 SGHVS and CDR2 FQNEAQ. This CDR3 is built from 18 residues. CDR3 nucleotides: TGTGCCAGCAGCTTCCGACCGGACAGAGGCATGGGGGCCTATGGCTACACCTTC. It specifies CASSFRPDRGMGAYGYTF.

This sequence joins TRBV5-4 and TRBJ2-1; 11 bases match TRBD2. Per the germline V gene, CDR1 is SGHNT and CDR2 is YYREEE (reference sequence). CDR3 length: 14 residues. The ends lost 4 bases at V and 7 bases at J; junction bases unmatched: 4. The CDR3 loop reads CASSPLAGANEQFF. The CDR3 bases are TGTGCCAGCAGCCCACTAGCGGGGGCGAATGAGCAGTTCTTC.

The rearrangement links TRBV3-1 (or the pseudogene TRBV3-2) to TRBJ1-3; no reliable D call. The CDR3 contains 14 residues. Deletions cut 4 bases from V and 0 bases from J, with 7 bases between. CDR1 and CDR2 from the germline V gene are LGHDT and YNNKEL (reference sequence). The CDR3 DNA follows: TGTGCCAGCAGCCTAGGCGGCTCTGGAAACACCATATATTTT. Amino acids: CASSLGGSGNTIYF.

As regards this clone: Other DNA sequences in this sample translate to the same CDR3. The gene calls are TRBV30 and TRBJ2-2; D ambiguous. The CDR3 extends over 13 amino acids. Germline-derived CDR1 and CDR2 are GTSNPN and SVGIG (reference sequence). Trimming took 0 bases from V and 5 from J, leaving 7 bases between them. CDR3 amino acids: CAWSVLGTGELFF. CDR3 nucleotide sequence: TGTGCCTGGAGTGTACTCGGGACCGGGGAGCTGTTTTTT.

The J gene is TRBJ2-7, the V gene TRBV3-1 (or the pseudogene TRBV3-2); 10 bases match TRBD1. This CDR3 is 16 amino acids long. Per the germline V gene, CDR1 is LGHDT and CDR2 is YNNKEL (reference sequence). Trimming at V came to 5 bases and at J to 0 bases, leaving 7 bases not matched to a gene. The CDR3 spells CASSGDRGRSSYEQYF. CDR3 coding DNA: TGTGCCAGCAGCGGGGACAGGGGAAGGAGCTCCTACGAGCAGTACTTC.

A single count supports this clone. The chain employs TRBV7-9 and TRBJ1-1, with D possibly TRBD1 on 6 matching bases. The CDR3 loop spans 13 amino acids. V lost 5 bases to trimming and J lost 10 bases, with 17 bases between them. Germline loops: CDR1 SEHNR, CDR2 FQNEAQ (reference sequence). The CDR3 region has the DNA TGTGCCAGCAGCCAAAACAGGGAGCTCAGAGCTTTCTTT. The encoded protein is CASSQNRELRAFF.

The chain has TRBV7-6 and TRBJ2-5, with TRBD1 identical over 7 bases. After removal of 3 bases from V and 1 base from J, the junction contained 2 bases not matched to a gene. The CDR3 extends over 14 amino acids. Germline CDR1 and CDR2: SGHVS and FNYEAQ. The CDR3 sequence is CASSLDRPQETQYF. In DNA, the CDR3 is TGTGCCAGCAGCTTGGACAGGCCCCAAGAGACCCAGTACTTC.

This clone was seen just once. The chain joins TRBV18 to TRBJ1-3, with TRBD1 matching over 7 bases. CDR1 and CDR2 (germline): KGHSH, LQKENI. This CDR3 has 17 amino acids. V trimming: 1 base; J trimming: 0 bases; junction bases outside the gene matches: 6. The CDR3 loop reads CASSPRDSTLSGNTIYF. The CDR3 DNA is TGTGCCAGCTCACCACGGGACAGCACCCTCTCTGGAAACACCATATATTTT.

The chain combines TRBV5-1 with TRBJ1-1; D is possibly TRBD1 (5 bases). The ends were cut back, 2 bases at V and 1 base at J, with 9 bases in the middle. The length of the CDR3 is 14 residues. Germline CDR1 SGHRS, CDR2 YFSETQ. The CDR3 loop reads CASSFGQGNTEAFF. In DNA, the CDR3 is TGCGCCAGCAGCTTCGGCCAGGGGAACACTGAAGCTTTCTTT.

The chain recombines TRBV7-3 with TRBJ1-1, with D possibly being TRBD1 (6 bases). Trimming took off 2 bases at V and 4 bases at J, with 17 bases between the two ends. The CDR3 is 16 residues long. Germline assignment: CDR1 SGHTA and CDR2 FQGTGA. The CDR3 coding sequence is TGTGCCAGCAGCTTATCCGCGACAGGCCTGGGCACTGAAGCTTTCTTT. Amino acids: CASSLSATGLGTEAFF.

This clone appeared once. The CDR3 coding sequence is TGTGCCAGCAGCCAGACAAGGGAGACCCAGTACTTC. Amino acids: CASSQTRETQYF. V gene TRBV3-1 (or the pseudogene TRBV3-2) combines with J gene TRBJ2-5, with D unresolved. CDR3 length: 12 amino acids. Trimming cost V 3 bases and J 5 bases, with 7 bases left between them. CDR1 is LGHDT, CDR2 YNNKEL, per germline (reference sequence).

The J gene is TRBJ1-2, the V gene TRBV5-1; 8 nucleotides agree with TRBD1. The germline V gene has CDR1 SGHRS and CDR2 YFSETQ. CDR3 size: 15 residues. Losses at the gene ends were 1 base for V and 7 bases for J; bases not matched to a gene: 9. The CDR3 nucleotides read TGCGCCAGCAGCTTGAACCAGGGGGCTTTCGGTGGCTACACCTTC. Amino acid sequence: CASSLNQGAFGGYTF.

The genes are TRBV6-5 and TRBJ2-2; D call uncertain. This CDR3 spans 14 amino acids. CDR1 MNHEY and CDR2 SVGAGI come from the germline V gene. The V gene lost 6 bases and the J gene lost 0 bases, with 8 bases spanning the gap. This CDR3 is CASRSVANTGELFF. For the CDR3, the DNA is TGTGCCAGCAGGAGCGTTGCGAACACCGGGGAGCTGTTTTTT.

CDR3 sequence (DNA): TGTGCCAGCAGTAGACAGGGGCGTATTAATGAAAAACTGTTTTTT. Its translation: CASSRQGRINEKLFF. V and J are TRBV2 and TRBJ1-4; 8 bases agree with TRBD1. Unmatched junction bases numbered 6, after V lost 5 bases and J lost 4 bases. Germline V lookup: CDR1 SNHLY, CDR2 FYNNEI. This CDR3 is built from 15 residues.

V usage is TRBV6-2 or TRBV6-3 and J usage is TRBJ2-7, with TRBD2 matching over 9 bases. The CDR3 extends over 13 amino acids. Germline CDR1 reads MNHEY; CDR2 reads SVGEGT. J gave up 7 bases and V 2 bases, and 3 bases lay outside the gene matches. The CDR3 DNA follows: TGTGCCAGCAGTTACGGGACTAGCCTGGAGCAGTACTTC. Its protein product is CASSYGTSLEQYF.

This rearrangement joins TRBV2 to TRBJ2-4; 7 bases match TRBD1. The CDR3 runs to 12 residues. Germline lookup yields CDR1 SNHLY and CDR2 FYNNEI. V dropped 6 bases and J dropped 8; count of bases not matched to a gene: 4. Here the CDR3 reads CASSVQGDIQYF. The CDR3 nucleotides are TGTGCCAGCAGCGTTCAGGGGGACATTCAGTACTTC.